These T cell receptor beta chains were read from a single sample in a study of cytomegalovirus exposure and HLA in healthy donors. The assay was immunoSEQ multiplex PCR, and TCRdb's table has in-frame clones only and misses some. The data show some 79,000 clones, with 55% to 65% seen just once and about 15% held by the top ten. The material sequenced was PBMCs. Every receptor here comes from a middle-aged woman in good health and CMV-seropositive. Each CDR3 is given with its conserved first and last residue. Each record gives: D gene, J gene, V gene, clone size, CDR3 protein, CDR3 DNA. D genes are given only for firm matches. Rows may omit the clone size; those that give it use once, few, many or a size class.

d_call: TRBD2; j_call: TRBJ2-7; v_call: TRBV11-3; clone_size: NA; cdr3_aa: CASSPGTSGSYEQYF; cdr3_nt: TGTGCCAGCAGTCCCGGGACTAGCGGTTCCTACGAGCAGTACTTC
d_call: TRBD2; j_call: TRBJ2-1; v_call: TRBV7-7; clone_size: NA; cdr3_aa: CASSLASGSAYEQFF; cdr3_nt: TGTGCCAGCAGCTTAGCTAGCGGGAGTGCATATGAGCAGTTCTTC
d_call: NA; j_call: TRBJ1-5; v_call: TRBV19; clone_size: NA; cdr3_aa: CAAGLLNQPQHF; cdr3_nt: TGTGCTGCGGGACTACTCAATCAGCCCCAGCATTTT
d_call: NA; j_call: TRBJ1-1; v_call: TRBV5-1; clone_size: few; cdr3_aa: CASSSGDGDTEAFF; cdr3_nt: TGCGCCAGCAGCTCAGGGGATGGAGACACTGAAGCTTTCTTT
d_call: TRBD1; j_call: TRBJ2-7; v_call: TRBV15; clone_size: NA; cdr3_aa: CATSRKLGTGYSYEQYF; cdr3_nt: TGTGCCACCAGCAGAAAGCTCGGGACAGGATATTCCTACGAGCAGTACTTC
d_call: NA; j_call: TRBJ1-1; v_call: TRBV14; clone_size: NA; cdr3_aa: CASSQIPDTEAFF; cdr3_nt: TGTGCCAGCAGCCAAATTCCTGACACTGAAGCTTTCTTT
d_call: TRBD1; j_call: TRBJ1-2; v_call: TRBV4-2; clone_size: once; cdr3_aa: CASSQGTGGAYYGYTF; cdr3_nt: TGTGCCAGCAGCCAAGGGACAGGGGGCGCTTACTATGGCTACACCTTC
d_call: TRBD2; j_call: TRBJ2-1; v_call: TRBV11-2; clone_size: NA; cdr3_aa: CASTRSRGREYNEQFF; cdr3_nt: TGTGCCAGCACCCGCTCTCGCGGGAGGGAGTACAATGAGCAGTTCTTC
d_call: NA; j_call: TRBJ2-6; v_call: TRBV11-2; clone_size: once; cdr3_aa: CASRWDINSGANVLTF; cdr3_nt: TGTGCCAGCAGATGGGACATCAACTCTGGGGCCAACGTCCTGACTTTC
d_call: NA; j_call: TRBJ2-1; v_call: TRBV9; clone_size: few; cdr3_aa: CASSVSSRNEQFF; cdr3_nt: TGTGCCAGCAGCGTTTCTAGCCGCAATGAGCAGTTCTTC
d_call: TRBD2; j_call: TRBJ2-7; v_call: TRBV10-1; clone_size: NA; cdr3_aa: CASSGAASGSGSYEQYF; cdr3_nt: TGCGCCAGCAGCGGGGCGGCTAGCGGGAGTGGGTCCTACGAGCAGTACTTC
d_call: TRBD2; j_call: TRBJ2-5; v_call: TRBV6-6; clone_size: NA; cdr3_aa: CASSYGEAGETQYF; cdr3_nt: TGTGCCAGCAGTTACGGGGAAGCGGGGGAGACCCAGTACTTC
d_call: NA; j_call: TRBJ2-2; v_call: TRBV5-1; clone_size: NA; cdr3_aa: CASSFPRGNTGELFF; cdr3_nt: TGCGCCAGCAGCTTCCCTAGGGGGAACACCGGGGAGCTGTTTTTT
d_call: TRBD2; j_call: TRBJ2-3; v_call: TRBV5-4; clone_size: NA; cdr3_aa: CASSTGTSGQSTDTQYF; cdr3_nt: TGTGCCAGCAGCACCGGGACTAGCGGCCAAAGCACAGATACGCAGTATTTT
d_call: NA; j_call: TRBJ2-5; v_call: TRBV29-1; clone_size: NA; cdr3_aa: CSAEGRNQETQYF; cdr3_nt: TGCAGCGCGGAGGGACGAAACCAAGAGACCCAGTACTTC
d_call: NA; j_call: TRBJ1-5; v_call: TRBV2; clone_size: NA; cdr3_aa: CASSNEQGSNQSQHF; cdr3_nt: TGTGCCAGCAGTAACGAACAGGGAAGCAATCAGTCCCAGCATTTT
d_call: NA; j_call: TRBJ2-7; v_call: TRBV5-1; clone_size: NA; cdr3_aa: CASSSENSYEQYF; cdr3_nt: TGCGCCAGCAGCAGCGAGAACTCCTACGAGCAGTACTTC
d_call: TRBD2; j_call: TRBJ2-5; v_call: TRBV5-1; clone_size: NA; cdr3_aa: CASSLRLAGVETQYF; cdr3_nt: TGCGCCAGCAGCCTGAGACTAGCGGGAGTTGAGACCCAGTACTTC
d_call: NA; j_call: TRBJ2-1; v_call: TRBV5-4; clone_size: NA; cdr3_aa: CASSLDGIRPYNEQFF; cdr3_nt: TGTGCCAGCAGCTTGGACGGGATACGTCCCTACAATGAGCAGTTCTTC
d_call: TRBD2; j_call: TRBJ2-1; v_call: TRBV7-2; clone_size: NA; cdr3_aa: CASSPLAESYNEQFF; cdr3_nt: TGTGCCAGCAGCCCACTAGCGGAGTCCTACAATGAGCAGTTCTTC
d_call: TRBD2; j_call: TRBJ2-1; v_call: TRBV9; clone_size: NA; cdr3_aa: CASSATGTSGHNEQFF; cdr3_nt: TGTGCCAGCAGCGCGACCGGGACTAGCGGACACAATGAGCAGTTCTTC
d_call: NA; j_call: TRBJ2-5; v_call: TRBV5-4; clone_size: NA; cdr3_aa: CASSVRGSGRQETQYF; cdr3_nt: TGTGCCAGCAGTGTCCGAGGGTCTGGGCGTCAAGAGACCCAGTACTTC
d_call: TRBD1; j_call: TRBJ1-3; v_call: TRBV28; clone_size: few; cdr3_aa: CASGTGGHGTGNTIYF; cdr3_nt: TGTGCCAGCGGGACAGGGGGTCACGGAACTGGAAACACCATATATTTT
d_call: NA; j_call: TRBJ1-5; v_call: TRBV4-1; clone_size: few; cdr3_aa: CASSQDGARNQPQHF; cdr3_nt: TGCGCCAGCAGCCAAGATGGCGCGAGGAATCAGCCCCAGCATTTT
d_call: NA; j_call: TRBJ2-2; v_call: TRBV5-1; clone_size: NA; cdr3_aa: CASSFNSGELFF; cdr3_nt: TGCGCCAGCAGCTTTAACAGCGGGGAGCTGTTTTTT
d_call: TRBD2; j_call: TRBJ2-3; v_call: TRBV2; clone_size: NA; cdr3_aa: CASRTGTSGSPQVRTDTQYF; cdr3_nt: TGTGCCAGCAGGACCGGGACTAGCGGGTCGCCTCAGGTGCGTACAGATACGCAGTATTTT
d_call: NA; j_call: TRBJ1-5; v_call: TRBV5-1; clone_size: NA; cdr3_aa: CASSDRPQGGNQPQHF; cdr3_nt: TGCGCCAGCAGCGACCGTCCACAGGGAGGGAATCAGCCCCAGCATTTT
d_call: TRBD1; j_call: TRBJ2-7; v_call: TRBV27; clone_size: NA; cdr3_aa: CASSFRTGAYEQYF; cdr3_nt: TGTGCCAGCAGTTTCCGGACAGGGGCCTACGAGCAGTACTTC
d_call: NA; j_call: TRBJ1-2; v_call: TRBV2; clone_size: few; cdr3_aa: CASTRSNYGYTF; cdr3_nt: TGTGCCAGCACTAGGTCAAACTATGGCTACACCTTC
d_call: TRBD2; j_call: TRBJ2-2; v_call: TRBV7-3; clone_size: NA; cdr3_aa: CASSSDGLAGAAGELFF; cdr3_nt: TGTGCCAGCAGCTCCGATGGACTAGCGGGAGCGGCCGGGGAGCTGTTTTTT
d_call: NA; j_call: TRBJ2-1; v_call: TRBV29-1; clone_size: NA; cdr3_aa: CSVRPRGNEQFF; cdr3_nt: TGCAGCGTTCGCCCGAGGGGGAATGAGCAGTTCTTC
d_call: TRBD1; j_call: TRBJ2-3; v_call: TRBV9; clone_size: NA; cdr3_aa: CASSSGTGGTTDTQYF; cdr3_nt: TGTGCCAGCAGTTCGGGGACAGGGGGCACTACAGATACGCAGTATTTT
d_call: NA; j_call: TRBJ1-2; v_call: TRBV5-1; clone_size: NA; cdr3_aa: CASSSGDGPSWTSGYTF; cdr3_nt: TGCGCCAGCAGCTCAGGGGACGGTCCCTCTTGGACCTCTGGCTACACCTTC
d_call: NA; j_call: TRBJ2-2; v_call: TRBV6-5; clone_size: NA; cdr3_aa: CASSYSLGGPGELFF; cdr3_nt: TGTGCCAGCAGTTACTCACTTGGGGGCCCCGGGGAGCTGTTTTTT
d_call: NA; j_call: TRBJ1-1; v_call: TRBV4-2; clone_size: NA; cdr3_aa: CASSQLLTGTEAFF; cdr3_nt: TGTGCCAGCAGCCAGCTCTTGACGGGAACTGAAGCTTTCTTT
d_call: TRBD1; j_call: TRBJ1-5; v_call: TRBV27; clone_size: few; cdr3_aa: CASSYDRAVGPQHF; cdr3_nt: TGTGCCAGCAGTTACGACAGGGCCGTTGGGCCCCAGCATTTT
d_call: TRBD1; j_call: TRBJ2-5; v_call: TRBV6-1; clone_size: NA; cdr3_aa: CASSALGGTPETQYF; cdr3_nt: TGTGCCAGCAGTGCGCTAGGGGGCACGCCAGAGACCCAGTACTTC
d_call: NA; j_call: TRBJ1-4; v_call: TRBV27; clone_size: NA; cdr3_aa: CASSRTIGNEKLFF; cdr3_nt: TGTGCCAGCAGCCGAACCATTGGCAATGAAAAACTGTTTTTT
d_call: TRBD1; j_call: TRBJ2-2; v_call: TRBV5-1; clone_size: NA; cdr3_aa: CASSSGTGITGELFF; cdr3_nt: TGCGCCAGCAGCTCCGGGACAGGAATCACCGGGGAGCTGTTTTTT
d_call: NA; j_call: TRBJ2-5; v_call: TRBV19; clone_size: NA; cdr3_aa: CASSRAGGQETQYF; cdr3_nt: TGTGCCAGTAGCAGGGCAGGAGGGCAAGAGACCCAGTACTTC
d_call: NA; j_call: TRBJ2-7; v_call: TRBV7-2; clone_size: NA; cdr3_aa: CASSSPGGGTYEQYF; cdr3_nt: TGTGCCAGCAGCTCGCCCGGCGGCGGGACCTACGAGCAGTACTTC
d_call: TRBD2; j_call: TRBJ2-1; v_call: TRBV5-8; clone_size: NA; cdr3_aa: CASSASGRDYNEQFF; cdr3_nt: TGTGCCAGCAGCGCTAGCGGGAGGGACTACAATGAGCAGTTCTTC
d_call: TRBD2; j_call: TRBJ2-1; v_call: TRBV9; clone_size: few; cdr3_aa: CASSVATTSAYNEQFF; cdr3_nt: TGTGCCAGCAGCGTAGCAACGACTAGCGCGTACAATGAGCAGTTCTTC
d_call: NA; j_call: TRBJ2-7; v_call: TRBV28; clone_size: NA; cdr3_aa: CASTRDTYEQYF; cdr3_nt: TGTGCCAGCACTCGGGACACCTACGAGCAGTACTTC
d_call: NA; j_call: TRBJ1-2; v_call: TRBV5-4; clone_size: few; cdr3_aa: CASWTREYNYGYTF; cdr3_nt: TGTGCCAGCTGGACTAGGGAATATAACTATGGCTACACCTTC
d_call: TRBD2; j_call: TRBJ2-7; v_call: TRBV7-2; clone_size: NA; cdr3_aa: CASSSVRGFGEQYF; cdr3_nt: TGTGCCAGCAGCTCGGTGCGGGGGTTCGGCGAGCAGTACTTC
d_call: TRBD1; j_call: TRBJ1-1; v_call: TRBV7-9; clone_size: NA; cdr3_aa: CASSPWTGGADTEAFF; cdr3_nt: TGTGCCAGCAGCCCCTGGACAGGGGGCGCGGACACTGAAGCTTTCTTT
d_call: NA; j_call: TRBJ2-1; v_call: TRBV11-3; clone_size: once; cdr3_aa: CASSLGGGNEQFF; cdr3_nt: TGTGCCAGCAGCTTAGGCGGAGGCAATGAGCAGTTCTTC
d_call: NA; j_call: TRBJ1-5; v_call: TRBV30; clone_size: NA; cdr3_aa: CAWRGGSGVEKPQHF; cdr3_nt: TGTGCCTGGAGGGGGGGTTCGGGGGTGGAAAAGCCCCAGCATTTT
d_call: NA; j_call: TRBJ1-1; v_call: TRBV19; clone_size: NA; cdr3_aa: CASSIGAVGRDTEAFF; cdr3_nt: TGTGCCAGTAGTATAGGGGCAGTGGGCAGGGACACTGAAGCTTTCTTT
d_call: TRBD2; j_call: TRBJ2-1; v_call: TRBV10-2; clone_size: NA; cdr3_aa: CASSESASGTYNEQFF; cdr3_nt: TGCGCCAGCAGTGAGTCGGCTAGCGGGACCTACAATGAGCAGTTCTTC
d_call: TRBD1; j_call: TRBJ1-5; v_call: TRBV19; clone_size: NA; cdr3_aa: CASTKDRAYNQPQHF; cdr3_nt: TGTGCCAGTACTAAGGACAGGGCGTACAATCAGCCCCAGCATTTT
d_call: NA; j_call: TRBJ1-3; v_call: TRBV5-4; clone_size: NA; cdr3_aa: CASSLHRTYQATGNTIYF; cdr3_nt: TGTGCCAGCAGCTTGCACAGGACATACCAGGCGACTGGAAACACCATATATTTT
d_call: TRBD2; j_call: TRBJ2-3; v_call: TRBV29-1; clone_size: NA; cdr3_aa: CSVQLGGGTDTQYF; cdr3_nt: TGCAGCGTCCAGCTCGGGGGGGGCACAGATACGCAGTATTTT
d_call: TRBD1; j_call: TRBJ2-4; v_call: TRBV18; clone_size: NA; cdr3_aa: CASSPPAGGYDIQYF; cdr3_nt: TGTGCCAGCTCACCACCGGCAGGGGGCTATGACATTCAGTACTTC
d_call: TRBD1; j_call: TRBJ2-7; v_call: TRBV7-8; clone_size: few; cdr3_aa: CASSTGQGGEQYF; cdr3_nt: TGTGCCAGCAGCACCGGACAGGGAGGCGAGCAGTACTTC
d_call: NA; j_call: TRBJ1-1; v_call: TRBV9; clone_size: NA; cdr3_aa: CASSTFGGEGTEAFF; cdr3_nt: TGTGCCAGCAGCACATTCGGAGGCGAGGGCACTGAAGCTTTCTTT
d_call: NA; j_call: TRBJ2-2; v_call: TRBV11-2; clone_size: NA; cdr3_aa: CASSSDSHPTGELFF; cdr3_nt: TGTGCCAGCAGCTCGGACAGTCATCCCACCGGGGAGCTGTTTTTT